The clone carrying this TCR beta chain was recorded only once. Its matching antigen is unknown. The data were produced by immunoSEQ multiplex PCR, yet TCRdb's version contains in-frame clones alone and is incomplete. The table includes 300,000 to 400,000 clones, about 92% detected once. This entry is derived from a study of Ad26.COV2.S vaccination and SARS-CoV-2 variants. Study conclusions and caveats: Analyses that measured TCR breadth and depth may have underestimated total T cell responses. The placebo group had lower spike-specific TCR breadth than the vaccine recipients did. Vaccinees reportedly had broad spike-specific CD8+ and CD4+ T cell responses. It was found that vaccine and placebo recipients had similar non-spike TCR breadth.

This sequence was found in a human donor who had recovered from COVID-19. The material was peripheral blood, obtained after recovery from COVID-19.

The CDR3 sequence is CASSWRDDYEQYF. CDR3 nucleotides: TGTGCCAGCAGTTGGCGGGACGACTACGAGCAGTACTTC. The chain couples TRBV6-2 or TRBV6-3 to TRBJ2-7; the D gene is possibly TRBD2 (6 bases). This CDR3 contains 13 residues. Trimming took 4 bases from V and 3 from J, leaving 10 bases between them. CDR1 is MNHEY, CDR2 SVGEGT, per germline.